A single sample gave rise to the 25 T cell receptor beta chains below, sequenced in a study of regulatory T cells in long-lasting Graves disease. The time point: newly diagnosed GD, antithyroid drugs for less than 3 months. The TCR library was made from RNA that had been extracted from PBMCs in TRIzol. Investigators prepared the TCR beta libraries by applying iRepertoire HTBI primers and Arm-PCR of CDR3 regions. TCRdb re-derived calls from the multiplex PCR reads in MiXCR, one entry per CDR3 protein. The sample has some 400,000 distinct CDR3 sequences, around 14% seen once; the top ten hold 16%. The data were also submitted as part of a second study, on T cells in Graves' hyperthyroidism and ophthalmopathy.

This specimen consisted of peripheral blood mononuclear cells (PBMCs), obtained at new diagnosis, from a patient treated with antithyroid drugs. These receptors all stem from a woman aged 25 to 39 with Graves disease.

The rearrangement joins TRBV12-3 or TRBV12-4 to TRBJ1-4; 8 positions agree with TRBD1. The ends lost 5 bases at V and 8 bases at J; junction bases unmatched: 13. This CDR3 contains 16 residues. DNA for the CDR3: TGTGCCAGCAGTCCCCTCGGGGGCAGGGGGCAAGAAAAACTGTTTTTT. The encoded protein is CASSPLGGRGQEKLFF.

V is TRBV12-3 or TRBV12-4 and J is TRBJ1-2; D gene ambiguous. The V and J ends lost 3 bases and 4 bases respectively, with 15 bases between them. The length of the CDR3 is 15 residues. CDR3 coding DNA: TGTGCCAGCAGTTTTGCCGGGCGAAATATCTATGGCTACACCTTC. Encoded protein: CASSFAGRNIYGYTF.

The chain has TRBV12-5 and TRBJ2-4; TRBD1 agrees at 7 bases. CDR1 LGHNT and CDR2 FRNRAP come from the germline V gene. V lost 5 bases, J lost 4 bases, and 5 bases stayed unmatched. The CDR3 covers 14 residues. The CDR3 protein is CASGAGTVKNIQYF. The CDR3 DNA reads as TGTGCTAGTGGTGCCGGGACAGTAAAAAACATTCAGTACTTC. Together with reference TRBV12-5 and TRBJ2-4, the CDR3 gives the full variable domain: DARVTQTPRHKVTEMGQEVTMRCQPILGHNTVFWYRQTMMQGLELLAYFRNRAPLDDSGMPKDRFSAEMPDATLATLKIQPSEPRDSAVYFCASGAGTVKNIQYFGAGTRLSVL.

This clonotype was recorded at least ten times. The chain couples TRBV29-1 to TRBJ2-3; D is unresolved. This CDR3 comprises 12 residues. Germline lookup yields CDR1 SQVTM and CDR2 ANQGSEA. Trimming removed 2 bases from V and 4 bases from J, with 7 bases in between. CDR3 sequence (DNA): TGCAGCGTTGAATTGTTTCCAGATACGCAGTATTTT. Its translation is CSVELFPDTQYF.

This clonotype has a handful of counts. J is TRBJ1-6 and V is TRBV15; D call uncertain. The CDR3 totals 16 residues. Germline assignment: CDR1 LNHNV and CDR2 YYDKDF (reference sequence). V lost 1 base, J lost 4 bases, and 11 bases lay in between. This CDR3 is CATSRVRTEYNSPLHF. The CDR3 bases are TGTGCCACCAGCAGAGTCCGAACAGAATATAATTCACCCCTCCACTTT.

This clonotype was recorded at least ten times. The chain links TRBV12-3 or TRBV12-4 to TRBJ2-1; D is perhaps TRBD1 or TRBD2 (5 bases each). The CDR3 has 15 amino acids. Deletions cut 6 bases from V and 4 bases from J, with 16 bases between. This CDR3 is CASSLLVGPYNEQFF. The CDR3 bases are TGTGCCAGCAGCCTTCTGGTGGGACCTTACAATGAGCAGTTCTTC.

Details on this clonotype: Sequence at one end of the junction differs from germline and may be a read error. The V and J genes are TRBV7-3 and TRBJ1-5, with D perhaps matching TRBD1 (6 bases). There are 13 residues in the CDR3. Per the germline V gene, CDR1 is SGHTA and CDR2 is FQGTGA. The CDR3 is CASGLRGNQPQHF. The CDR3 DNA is TGTGCCAGCGGCTTAAGGGGGAATCAGCCCCAGCATTTT.

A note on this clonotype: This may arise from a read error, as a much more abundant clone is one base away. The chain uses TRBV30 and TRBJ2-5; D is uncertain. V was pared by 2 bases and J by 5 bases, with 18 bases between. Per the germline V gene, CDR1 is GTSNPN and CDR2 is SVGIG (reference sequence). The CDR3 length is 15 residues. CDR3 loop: CAWSLVPDSWETQYF. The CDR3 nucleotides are TGTGCCTGGAGTTTAGTCCCCGACTCCTGGGAGACCCAGTACTTC.

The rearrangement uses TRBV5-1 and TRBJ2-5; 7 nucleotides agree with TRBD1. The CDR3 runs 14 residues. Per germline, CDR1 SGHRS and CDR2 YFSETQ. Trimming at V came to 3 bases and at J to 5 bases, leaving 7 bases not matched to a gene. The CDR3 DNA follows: TGCGCCAGCAGCTACTCGGACAGGCGGGAGACCCAGTACTTC. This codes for CASSYSDRRETQYF.

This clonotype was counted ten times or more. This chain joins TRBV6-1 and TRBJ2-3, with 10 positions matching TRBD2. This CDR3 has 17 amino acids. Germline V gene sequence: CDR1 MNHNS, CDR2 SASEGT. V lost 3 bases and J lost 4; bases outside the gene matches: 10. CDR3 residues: CASSDFEAGGPADTQYF. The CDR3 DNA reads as TGTGCCAGCAGTGATTTCGAAGCGGGAGGGCCCGCAGATACGCAGTATTTT.

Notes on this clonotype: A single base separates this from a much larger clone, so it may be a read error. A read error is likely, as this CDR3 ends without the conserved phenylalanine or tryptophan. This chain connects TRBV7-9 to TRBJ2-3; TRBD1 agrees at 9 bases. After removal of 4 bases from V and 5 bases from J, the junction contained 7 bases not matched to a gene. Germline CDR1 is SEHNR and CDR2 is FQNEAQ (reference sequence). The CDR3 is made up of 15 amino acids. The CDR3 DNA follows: TGTGCCAGCAGCTCCCGGGACAGGGAGGTAGATACGCAGTATTCT. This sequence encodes CASSSRDREVDTQYS.

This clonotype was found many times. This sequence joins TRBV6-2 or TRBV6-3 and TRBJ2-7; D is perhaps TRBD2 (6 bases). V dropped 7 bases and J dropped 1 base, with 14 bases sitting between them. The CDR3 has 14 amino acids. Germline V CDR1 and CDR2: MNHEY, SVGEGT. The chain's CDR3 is CASKTEGRSYEQYF. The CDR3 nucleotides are TGTGCCAGCAAGACGGAGGGACGGTCCTACGAGCAGTACTTC.

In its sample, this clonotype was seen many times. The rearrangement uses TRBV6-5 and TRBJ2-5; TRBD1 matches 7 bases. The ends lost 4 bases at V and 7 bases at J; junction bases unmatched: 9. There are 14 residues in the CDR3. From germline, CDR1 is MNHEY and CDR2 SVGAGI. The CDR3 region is CASSSVWTGGTQYF. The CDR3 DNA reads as TGTGCCAGCAGTTCGGTGTGGACAGGCGGGACCCAGTACTTC.

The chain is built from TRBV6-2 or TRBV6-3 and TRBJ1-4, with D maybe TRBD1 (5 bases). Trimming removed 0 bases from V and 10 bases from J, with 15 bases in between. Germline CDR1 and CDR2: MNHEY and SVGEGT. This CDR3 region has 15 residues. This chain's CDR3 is CASSYSAEQGGKLFF. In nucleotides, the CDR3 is TGTGCCAGCAGTTACTCTGCGGAGCAGGGCGGAAAACTGTTTTTT.

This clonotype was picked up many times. Written as DNA, the CDR3 is TGTGCCAGCAGTAGAGTCGGGCGATATAGCAATCAGCCCCAGCATTTT. This translates into CASSRVGRYSNQPQHF. The V and J genes are TRBV12-3 or TRBV12-4 and TRBJ1-5; D unclear. Deletions cut 5 bases from V and 0 bases from J, with 14 bases between. This CDR3 contains 16 residues.

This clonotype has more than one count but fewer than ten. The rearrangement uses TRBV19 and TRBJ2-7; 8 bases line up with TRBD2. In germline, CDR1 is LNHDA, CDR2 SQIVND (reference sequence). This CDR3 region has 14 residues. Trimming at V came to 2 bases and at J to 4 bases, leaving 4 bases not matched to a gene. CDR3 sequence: CASSITGREYEQYF. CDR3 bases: TGTGCCAGTAGTATAACCGGGAGGGAATACGAGCAGTACTTC.

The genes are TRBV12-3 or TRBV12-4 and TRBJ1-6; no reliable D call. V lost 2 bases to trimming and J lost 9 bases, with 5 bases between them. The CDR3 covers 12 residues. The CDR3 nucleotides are TGTGCCAGCAGTTTAACGGGTTCACCCCTCCACTTT. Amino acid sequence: CASSLTGSPLHF.

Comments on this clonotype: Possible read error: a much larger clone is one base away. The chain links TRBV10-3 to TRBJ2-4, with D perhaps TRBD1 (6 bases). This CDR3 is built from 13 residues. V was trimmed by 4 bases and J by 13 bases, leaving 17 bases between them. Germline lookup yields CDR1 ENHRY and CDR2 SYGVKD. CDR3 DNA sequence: TGTGCCATCAGTGCAGGGGTAGGCAATGAGCAGTACTTC. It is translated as CAISAGVGNEQYF.

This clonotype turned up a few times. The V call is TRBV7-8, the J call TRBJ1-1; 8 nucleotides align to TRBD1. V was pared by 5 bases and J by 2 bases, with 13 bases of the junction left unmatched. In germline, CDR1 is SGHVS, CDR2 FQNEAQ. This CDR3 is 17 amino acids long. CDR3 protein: CASSQGTGYRLNTEAFF. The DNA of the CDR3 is TGTGCCAGCAGCCAGGGGACAGGTTATCGACTTAACACTGAAGCTTTCTTT.

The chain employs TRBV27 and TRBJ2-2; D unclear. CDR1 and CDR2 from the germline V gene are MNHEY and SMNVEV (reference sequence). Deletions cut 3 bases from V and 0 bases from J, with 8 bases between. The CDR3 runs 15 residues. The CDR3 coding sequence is TGTGCCAGCAGTTTTTTCAGCTCGAACACCGGGGAGCTGTTTTTT. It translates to CASSFFSSNTGELFF.

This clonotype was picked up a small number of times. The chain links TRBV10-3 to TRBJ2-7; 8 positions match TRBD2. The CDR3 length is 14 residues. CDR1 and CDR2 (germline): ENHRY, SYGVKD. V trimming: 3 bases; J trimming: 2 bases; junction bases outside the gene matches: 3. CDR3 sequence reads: CAISELAVPYEQYF. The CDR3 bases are TGTGCCATCAGTGAACTAGCGGTTCCCTACGAGCAGTACTTC.

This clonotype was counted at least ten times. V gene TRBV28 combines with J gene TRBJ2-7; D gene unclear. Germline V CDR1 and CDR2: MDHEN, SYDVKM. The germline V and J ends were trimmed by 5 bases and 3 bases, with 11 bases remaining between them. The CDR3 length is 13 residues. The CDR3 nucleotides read TGTGCCAGCAGTAAACAGCTAAACTACGAGCAGTACTTC. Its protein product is CASSKQLNYEQYF.

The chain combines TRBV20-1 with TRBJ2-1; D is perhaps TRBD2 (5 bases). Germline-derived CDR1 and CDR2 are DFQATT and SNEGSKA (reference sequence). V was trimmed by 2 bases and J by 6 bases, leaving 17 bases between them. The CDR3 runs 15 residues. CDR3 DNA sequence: TGCAGTGCTAGATCATTCCTAGCAGACTCCAATGAGCAGTTCTTC. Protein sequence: CSARSFLADSNEQFF.

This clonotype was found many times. CDR3 sequence reads: CASSLGQGGGHEQYF. Here the CDR3 DNA reads TGTGCCAGCAGTTTGGGACAGGGGGGAGGCCACGAGCAGTACTTC. The chain recombines TRBV27 with TRBJ2-7, with 11 bases lining up with TRBD1. With 3 bases clipped from V and 5 bases from J, the junction kept 6 bases outside the gene matches. Germline loops: CDR1 MNHEY, CDR2 SMNVEV (reference sequence). The CDR3 spans 15 residues.

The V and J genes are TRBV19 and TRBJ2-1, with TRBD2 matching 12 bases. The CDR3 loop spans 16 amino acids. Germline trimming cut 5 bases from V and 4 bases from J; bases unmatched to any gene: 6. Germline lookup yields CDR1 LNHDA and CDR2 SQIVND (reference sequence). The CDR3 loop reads CASSASGRASYNEQFF. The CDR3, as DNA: TGTGCCAGTAGTGCTAGCGGGAGGGCCAGTTACAATGAGCAGTTCTTC. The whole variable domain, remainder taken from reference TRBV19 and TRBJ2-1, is DGGITQSPKYLFRKEGQNVTLSCEQNLNHDAMYWYRQDPGQGLRLIYYSQIVNDFQKGDIAEGYSVSREKKESFPLTVTSAQKNPTAFYLCASSASGRASYNEQFFGPGTRLTVL.